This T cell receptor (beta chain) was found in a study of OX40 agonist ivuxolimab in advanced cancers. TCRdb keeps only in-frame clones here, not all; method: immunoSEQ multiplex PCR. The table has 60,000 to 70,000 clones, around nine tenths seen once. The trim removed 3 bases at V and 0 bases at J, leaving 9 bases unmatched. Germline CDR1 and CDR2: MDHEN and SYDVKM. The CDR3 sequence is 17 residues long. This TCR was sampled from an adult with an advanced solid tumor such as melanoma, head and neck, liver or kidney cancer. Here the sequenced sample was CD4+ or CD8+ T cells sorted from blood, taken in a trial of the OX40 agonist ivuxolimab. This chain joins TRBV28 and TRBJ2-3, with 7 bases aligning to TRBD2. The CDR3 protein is CASSLTGGGSSTDTQYF. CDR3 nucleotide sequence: TGTGCCAGCAGTTTGACGGGAGGCGGGTCTAGCACAGATACGCAGTATTTT.